The 29 T cell receptor beta chains reported below all come from one sample, sequenced in a study of blood T cell repertoires in COVID-19. Clones were read by immunoSEQ multiplex PCR, and TCRdb kept only the in-frame ones, dropping some. Of some 230,000 clones in the sample, about four fifths were seen once. Input material: peripheral blood. The receptors originated from an older woman with acute or convalescent COVID-19.

The chain uses TRBV19 and TRBJ1-2; TRBD1 might be the D (6 bases). Looked up from germline, CDR1 is LNHDA and CDR2 is SQIVND (reference sequence). Trimming took 2 bases from V and 4 from J, leaving 23 bases between them. The CDR3 consists of 18 residues. CDR3 residues: CASSIIVGRGKFFYGYTF. As DNA, the CDR3 is TGTGCCAGTAGTATAATAGTCGGCAGGGGCAAATTCTTCTATGGCTACACCTTC. Full variable domain (outside the CDR3, taken from reference TRBV19 and TRBJ1-2): DGGITQSPKYLFRKEGQNVTLSCEQNLNHDAMYWYRQDPGQGLRLIYYSQIVNDFQKGDIAEGYSVSREKKESFPLTVTSAQKNPTAFYLCASSIIVGRGKFFYGYTFGSGTRLTVV.

This chain joins TRBV7-6 and TRBJ2-1, with 9 bases matching TRBD2. CDR1 SGHVS and CDR2 FNYEAQ come from the germline V gene. After removal of 4 bases from V and 4 bases from J, the junction contained 2 bases not matched to a gene. The CDR3 sequence is 14 residues long. In DNA, the CDR3 is TGTGCCAGCAGCTGGGGACTAGCTTACAATGAGCAGTTCTTC. Translated, it gives CASSWGLAYNEQFF.

The rearrangement joins TRBV19 to TRBJ1-3; maybe TRBD1 (5 bases). Germline CDR1 is LNHDA and CDR2 is SQIVND (reference sequence). This CDR3 comprises 16 residues. Trimming took off 9 bases at V and 5 bases at J, with 23 bases between the two ends. The CDR3 bases are TGTGCCAGCGGGGGTGGAAGGACGGGGTGGAGAAACACCATATATTTT. Encoded protein: CASGGGRTGWRNTIYF.

This clone was counted a few times. This chain uses TRBV6-6 with TRBJ1-1; 9 bases align to TRBD1. V lost 5 bases, J lost 1 base, and 14 bases stayed unmatched. Germline CDR1 MNHNY, CDR2 SVGAGI (reference sequence). This CDR3 has 18 residues. CDR3 DNA sequence: TGTGCCAGCAGTCTCGTCCCGGGACAGGGTTCGGCGAACACTGAAGCTTTCTTT. Its protein is CASSLVPGQGSANTEAFF.

The chain carries TRBV6-5 and TRBJ1-2; perhaps TRBD1 as D (6 bases). Germline V gene sequence: CDR1 MNHEY, CDR2 SVGAGI. Trimming took 2 bases from V and 4 from J, leaving 14 bases between them. This CDR3 comprises 15 residues. The CDR3 DNA reads as TGTGCCAGCAGTTACAGGGGCAGGGGCGGCTATGGCTACACCTTC. Protein sequence: CASSYRGRGGYGYTF.

V and J are TRBV9 and TRBJ1-3; D gene unclear. The germline CDR1 and CDR2 sequences are SGDLS and YYNGEE. Trimming took 3 bases from V and 0 from J, leaving 10 bases between them. The CDR3 runs 15 residues. The CDR3 region is CASSGDKNSGNTIYF. The CDR3 DNA reads TGTGCCAGCAGCGGCGACAAGAACTCTGGAAACACCATATATTTT.

This sequence joins TRBV7-3 and TRBJ2-5; 8 positions agree with TRBD2. Losses at the gene ends were 5 bases for V and 5 bases for J; bases not matched to a gene: 19. The CDR3 has 18 residues. From germline, CDR1 is SGHTA and CDR2 FQGTGA. This CDR3 is CASSPKNVAGGPHETQYF. For the CDR3, the DNA is TGTGCCAGCAGCCCGAAGAACGTCGCGGGGGGTCCCCACGAGACCCAGTACTTC. Supplemented by reference TRBV7-3 and TRBJ2-5, the full variable domain reads GAGVSQTPSNKVTEKGKYVELRCDPISGHTALYWYRQSLGQGPEFLIYFQGTGAADDSGLPNDRFFAVRPEGSVSTLKIQRTERGDSAVYLCASSPKNVAGGPHETQYFGPGTRLLVL.

This chain uses TRBV9 with TRBJ2-1, with 9 positions matching TRBD2. The V gene end was trimmed by 3 bases and the J gene end by 12 bases; junction bases not matched to a gene: 7. The CDR3 is 13 residues long. Germline V CDR1 and CDR2: SGDLS, YYNGEE. CDR3 DNA sequence: TGTGCCAGCAGCGGACCTAGCGGGGCGCGGCAGTTCTTC. The encoded protein is CASSGPSGARQFF.

Only a few counts were recorded for this clone. This chain connects TRBV6-2 or TRBV6-3 to TRBJ2-7, with 13 positions matching TRBD2. V shed 6 bases and J 2 bases; nucleotides not matched to a gene: 4. The CDR3 is made up of 15 amino acids. In germline, CDR1 is MNHEY, CDR2 SVGEGT. CDR3 bases: TGTGCCAGCAGCCAACTAGCGGGGGGGCCCTACGAGCAGTACTTC. This translates into CASSQLAGGPYEQYF.

This chain links TRBV3-1 (or the pseudogene TRBV3-2) with TRBJ2-7; unclear D gene. The germline V and J ends were trimmed by 1 base and 2 bases, with 12 bases remaining between them. Germline V lookup: CDR1 LGHDT, CDR2 YNNKEL (reference sequence). This CDR3 spans 15 amino acids. Here the CDR3 DNA reads TGTGCCAGCAGCCAAGGTAATGGCGGAGCCTACGAGCAGTACTTC. Translated: CASSQGNGGAYEQYF.

The chain links TRBV20-1 to TRBJ1-1, with D maybe TRBD1 (6 bases). The CDR3 is made up of 11 amino acids. The V gene's germline CDR1 is DFQATT and CDR2 SNEGSKA (reference sequence). Deletions cut 7 bases from V and 1 base from J, with 7 bases between. CDR3 coding DNA: TGCAGTGGACAGGAGAACACTGAAGCTTTCTTT. As protein: CSGQENTEAFF.

The chain links TRBV21-1 to TRBJ1-5. TRBV21-1 is tagged as a pseudogene. The CDR3 covers 17 residues. The CDR3 reads CASSKVPAEYSNQPQHF. The CDR3 DNA is TGTGCCAGCAGCAAAGTCCCCGCGGAATATAGCAATCAGCCCCAGCATTTT.

This chain joins TRBV5-8 and TRBJ2-1; a weak D match, TRBD1 (6 bases). V lost 10 bases, J lost 6 bases, and 20 bases lay in between. CDR1 and CDR2 from the germline V gene are SGHTS and YDEGEE. The CDR3 covers 14 residues. CDR3 in DNA: TGTGCCGGTAAGGAGACAGGTCGGCGCAATGAGCAGTTCTTC. It specifies CAGKETGRRNEQFF.

This clone has only a few counts. This rearrangement joins TRBV5-1 to TRBJ2-5, with 7 positions matching TRBD1. Germline V gene lookup returns CDR1 SGHRS and CDR2 YFSETQ. The CDR3 is made up of 14 amino acids. V lost 2 bases and J lost 2; bases outside the gene matches: 3. The chain's CDR3 is CASSFQGVQETQYF. Written as DNA, the CDR3 is TGCGCCAGCAGCTTCCAGGGGGTGCAAGAGACCCAGTACTTC.

This clone was picked up a small number of times. This rearrangement joins TRBV7-9 to TRBJ2-2; TRBD1 agrees at 7 bases. The V gene's germline CDR1 is SEHNR and CDR2 FQNEAQ (reference sequence). The CDR3 covers 15 residues. V lost 4 bases and J lost 0; bases outside the gene matches: 2. CDR3 bases: TGTGCCAGCAGCTACGGACAGGCGAACACCGGGGAGCTGTTTTTT. It specifies CASSYGQANTGELFF.

V and J are TRBV3-1 (or the pseudogene TRBV3-2) and TRBJ2-1; TRBD2 agrees at 10 bases. From germline, CDR1 is LGHDT and CDR2 YNNKEL (reference sequence). Losses at the gene ends were 4 bases for V and 2 bases for J; bases not matched to a gene: 2. This CDR3 has 15 amino acids. The DNA of the CDR3 is TGTGCCAGCAGCCTAGCGGGGGGTACCTACAATGAGCAGTTCTTC. Translation: CASSLAGGTYNEQFF.

The chain is built from TRBV19 and TRBJ1-3; TRBD1 matches at 12 bases. Germline CDR1 reads LNHDA; CDR2 reads SQIVND (reference sequence). Losses at the gene ends were 6 bases for V and 1 base for J; bases not matched to a gene: 10. This CDR3 has 18 residues. The CDR3 is CASSPQRDRGLSGNTIYF. In DNA, the CDR3 is TGTGCCAGTAGCCCTCAAAGGGACAGGGGGCTTTCTGGAAACACCATATATTTT.

The chain is built from TRBV18 and TRBJ1-1, with a possible D match to TRBD1 (5 bases). V was clipped by 9 bases and J by 5 bases, with 13 bases between them. The CDR3 is made up of 12 amino acids. Germline V gene lookup returns CDR1 KGHSH and CDR2 LQKENI. CDR3 residues: CASHSSGTEAFF. The CDR3 DNA reads TGTGCCAGTCATAGTTCAGGGACTGAAGCTTTCTTT.

V and J are TRBV7-9 and TRBJ1-1, with 8 bases aligning to TRBD1. Trimming cost V 4 bases and J 3 bases; bases outside gene matches: 19. Germline lookup yields CDR1 SEHNR and CDR2 FQNEAQ (reference sequence). CDR3 length equals 19 residues. The CDR3 DNA is TGTGCCAGCAGCTCATCGTTATGGGGCAGGGGGCGCGGAGACACTGAAGCTTTCTTT. Translating gives CASSSSLWGRGRGDTEAFF.

The chain couples TRBV5-6 to TRBJ2-2; the D is unclear. The germline gives CDR1 SGHDT, CDR2 YYEEEE. V was cut by 4 bases and J by 7 bases, with 8 bases left in between. The CDR3 extends over 12 amino acids. In DNA form, the CDR3 reads TGTGCCAGCAGCCCCACCGGCGGGGAGCTGTTTTTT. Its translation: CASSPTGGELFF. Based on the CDR3 plus reference TRBV5-6 and TRBJ2-2, the full variable domain is DAGVTQSPTHLIKTRGQQVTLRCSPKSGHDTVSWYQQALGQGPQFIFQYYEEEERQRGNFPDRFSGHQFPNYSSELNVNALLLGDSALYLCASSPTGGELFFGEGSRLTVL.

V and J are TRBV30 and TRBJ1-1; 8 nucleotides line up with TRBD1. Germline CDR1 is GTSNPN and CDR2 is SVGIG (reference sequence). V shed 5 bases and J 6 bases; nucleotides not matched to a gene: 11. This CDR3 is built from 14 residues. CDR3 DNA sequence: TGTGCCTGGGGCCGACAGGGGATGGGTGCTGAAGCTTTCTTT. Translating it yields CAWGRQGMGAEAFF.

Remarks on this clone: A read error may produce the germline difference seen at one junction end. The chain has TRBV3-1 (or the pseudogene TRBV3-2) and TRBJ2-1, with 12 bases aligning to TRBD2. From germline, CDR1 is LGHDT and CDR2 YNNKEL (reference sequence). There are 13 residues in the CDR3. The DNA of the CDR3 is TGTGCCAGCAGCCCCCAAACCACTAGCGGGGGGATCTTC. It yields the protein CASSPQTTSGGIF.

V is TRBV4-2 and J is TRBJ1-2; D call uncertain. CDR1 is LGHNA, CDR2 YNFKEQ, per germline. Trimming stripped 2 bases from V and 6 bases from J, with 10 bases between. The CDR3 is 13 amino acids. The CDR3 is CASSQSIVNGYTF. The CDR3 DNA sequence: TGTGCCAGCAGCCAATCAATAGTGAATGGCTACACCTTC.

V is TRBV28 and J is TRBJ1-1; D gene unclear. Trimming took off 8 bases at V and 2 bases at J, with 9 bases between the two ends. CDR1 is MDHEN, CDR2 SYDVKM, per germline. CDR3 length equals 12 residues. The CDR3 spells CASSLANTEAFF. The CDR3 nucleotides read TGTGCCAGCTCCCTAGCAAACACTGAAGCTTTCTTT.

This rearrangement joins TRBV24-1 to TRBJ1-1, with TRBD1 identical over 7 bases. V trimming: 8 bases; J trimming: 5 bases; junction bases outside the gene matches: 7. CDR3 length: 13 amino acids. Germline V CDR1 and CDR2: KGHDR, SFDVKD. The CDR3 region has the DNA TGTGCCACCATGGACAGGATGGTGACTGAAGCTTTCTTT. Translation gives CATMDRMVTEAFF.

The table lists this clone with a count of one. The chain couples TRBV25-1 to TRBJ2-7; TRBD2 agrees at 9 bases. This CDR3 contains 16 residues. The junction had 7 bases not matched to a gene; V was cut back by 4 bases and J by 0 bases. From germline, CDR1 is MGHDK and CDR2 SYGVNS. The CDR3 region has the DNA TGTGCCAGCAGTGGATCCGGGACTAGCATCTCCTACGAGCAGTACTTC. Amino acid sequence: CASSGSGTSISYEQYF.

This clone has at least ten counts. V gene TRBV11-3 combines with J gene TRBJ1-2; D unclear. Trimming cost V 1 base and J 8 bases, with 17 bases left between them. This CDR3 region has 15 residues. From germline, CDR1 is SGHNT and CDR2 YENEEA. This chain's CDR3 is CASSLVKGGQRGYTF. The CDR3 nucleotides read TGTGCCAGCAGCTTAGTGAAAGGAGGGCAACGAGGCTACACCTTC.

The chain combines TRBV6-5 with TRBJ1-1; no definite D call. Trimming removed 7 bases from V and 7 bases from J, with 16 bases in between. The germline gives CDR1 MNHEY, CDR2 SVGAGI. This CDR3 has 13 amino acids. The CDR3 sequence is CASIRQHSGEAFF. The CDR3 DNA reads as TGTGCCAGCATCCGCCAACACTCGGGTGAAGCTTTCTTT.

This chain uses TRBV18 with TRBJ1-1; TRBD1 is a possible D gene (6 bases). Trimming pared 4 bases from V and 1 base from J, leaving 10 bases between. The CDR3 is 14 residues long. Per the germline V gene, CDR1 is KGHSH and CDR2 is LQKENI. DNA for the CDR3: TGTGCCAGCTCACTCGGGACACCGAACACTGAAGCTTTCTTT. Its protein product is CASSLGTPNTEAFF.